This TCR beta chain was recovered during a study of blood T cell repertoires in COVID-19. The V end lost 0 bases, the J end lost 4 bases, and 9 bases lay between the germline ends. Germline CDR1 KGHSH, CDR2 LQKENI. The CDR3 is 15 amino acids. In the authors' workflow: Reference gene primer amplification gave nucleated cell count estimates. Here immunoSEQ multiplex PCR was the method, and the copy in TCRdb shows in-frame clones only, minus some. V and J calls and clone size are as listed in that table; D and trimming were resolved from the DNA. The data hold about 22,000 clones, with 83% observed a single time.

The clonotype was recovered from a man aged 70-80 years with acute or convalescent COVID-19. The gene calls are TRBV18 and TRBJ2-2; D may be TRBD2 (6 bases). Sequenced material: peripheral blood. The CDR3 reads CASSPPGSGTGELFF. Written as DNA, the CDR3 is TGTGCCAGCTCACCACCCGGGAGTGGCACCGGGGAGCTGTTTTTT.